The sequence of this T cell receptor beta chain was determined in a study of blood T cells in healthy people across ages (dated by TCRdb to about 2015). Background for the entire study: Template switching captured roughly one uniquely barcoded TCR beta cDNA molecule per two T cells in model experiments. Using deep sequencing normalized with unique cDNA molecular identifiers, the study measured how TCR beta repertoire diversity changes with age. The donors were divided into four age groups: young (average around 16 years), middle-aged (about 40), aged (approximately 59) and long-lived (more than 75). To avoid experimental bias, donors of different ages were randomly spread across the sequencing lanes. For two donors (one aged 18 to 29 and one aged 80 or older), the study analyzed two additional independent replicas of 1 million unique cDNA reads from the same blood draw. Study-wide findings and limitations: Bulk unsorted PBMC profiling prevented conclusive comparison of naive and antigen-experienced compartments. Observed TCR beta diversity per million T cells fell roughly linearly with age, and a significant reduction was already apparent by age about 43. Compared with the aged group, the long-lived group had more naive CD4+ T cells, fewer expanded clones and increased TCR diversity, a pattern suggesting age selection. Estimates of total diversity based on one million sequenced T cells were regarded as lower bounds and as underestimates. Because donor CMV infection status was unknown, age-related changes in expanded clonotypes were potentially confounded. Observed TCR beta diversity correlated strongly with the percentage of naive T cells measured by flow cytometry.

A word on this clonotype: Its antigen remains unidentified. No clone much larger than this one lies a single base away; base qualities are absent.

The library was produced with 5' RACE. The data were produced on an Illumina HiSeq 2500. A second PCR of roughly 6 to 11 cycles was run with a J-beta primer mix and a sample-barcoded 5' primer. A unique molecular identifier was introduced onto each TCR beta cDNA molecule by a template-switch 5' adaptor carrying 12 random nucleotides. Each sample yielded at least 2.5 million CDR3-containing paired-end reads. First-strand cDNA was synthesized from all RNA with the Mint cDNA synthesis kit, primed by a TRBC-specific oligonucleotide. Following uracil-DNA glycosylase treatment, a first 18-cycle PCR with universal primers M1SS and BC2_uni_R was performed on all cDNA. The paper's data handling went like this. For normalization, 1 million high-quality reads were randomly selected from each sample, with every read carrying a distinct molecular identifier. Instead of being binned into consensus sequences, reads that shared molecular identifiers were thrown out. CDR3 identification, clonotype clustering and error correction used MiTCR with a Q25 quality threshold and the strictest error-elimination algorithm. A nonparametric unseen species model with Euler transformation was used to estimate a lower bound on total TCR beta diversity. The public reads were run again by TCRdb, first through fastp at Q25 and then through MiXCR, and only productive beta chains were kept. Duplicate CDR3 protein sequences are folded into a single record with the most common DNA and genes. For this entry, the V and J calls and clone size follow TCRdb and not the study's own pipeline. The sample records about a million distinct CDR3 sequences, approximately 49% of which are singletons. Around an eighth of the sample is in the top ten clones.

The approximately 40 donors, aged about 6 to 90 years, were systemically healthy Caucasian individuals from Russia. Each donor gave approximately 9.3 milliliters of peripheral blood, collected into EDTA-treated Vacutainer tubes. Ficoll-Paque density-gradient centrifugation was used to isolate PBMCs, with at least 6 million obtained per sample. Total RNA, at least 6 micrograms per sample, was extracted from PBMCs with Trizol reagent. For every donor, an aliquot of PBMCs went through flow cytometry to measure the percentages of naive CD45RAhigh/CD27high T cells. For CDR1 and CDR2, the germline V gene lists LGHNA and YSLEER. The CDR3 contains 15 residues, cysteine and phenylalanine counted. Left in the record is the CDR3 DNA by itself, 45 bases read in frame from the first base. V loses 0 bases, J loses 11 bases, and the germline ends lie 19 bases apart.

The chain was built from TRBV4-3 and TRBJ2-5; a tentative D match to TRBD1 spans 5 bases. Sequencing was performed on blood. This clonotype was obtained from a man aged 25-40 years in good health. The DNA sequence is TGCGCCAGCAGCCAAGAGTCCGGACAACGCAATGAGCAGTACTTC. This encodes CASSQESGQRNEQYF.